The clone carrying this T cell receptor (beta chain) was seen at least ten times. What it binds is unknown. Graves' hyperthyroidism was deemed stable absent ophthalmopathy progression within 18 months. TCR beta CDR3 sequences were amplified from RNA transcripts. The TCR CDR3 first-round RT-PCR relied on the HTBI primer set. TCRdb re-analysed the multiplex PCR reads in MiXCR, keeping a single row per CDR3 protein. The sample has about 210,000 distinct CDR3 sequences; roughly 15% are singletons. The V gene lost 3 bases and the J gene lost 1 base, with 9 bases spanning the gap. Germline V lookup: CDR1 WSHSY, CDR2 SAAADI. The CDR3 loop spans 14 amino acids. These data are taken from a study of T cells in Graves' hyperthyroidism and ophthalmopathy. Study-wide points: For ophthalmopathy, model prediction preceded onset by a median approximately 6 months.

This sequence joins TRBV10-2 and TRBJ1-1; D is unresolved. This receptor was obtained from a man between 45 and 60 years old with Graves' hyperthyroidism. The source material was blood. The CDR3 region is CASSEGGKNTEAFF. DNA of the CDR3: TGCGCCAGCAGTGAAGGTGGAAAGAACACTGAAGCTTTCTTT.